These 15 T cell receptor beta chains share one sample of origin, sequenced in a study of persistence of HIV-infected CD4 T cells. The libraries were made with immunoSEQ version 4 in survey mode. Data came from immunoSEQ multiplex PCR; TCRdb stores just in-frame clones and leaves some out. The sample has about 20,000 clones; 60% to 80% are singletons. An overlapping HIV-1 Gag peptide pool stimulated these cells at approximately 1 ug/peptide/mL. Sorting selected CD4+ T cells upregulating both CD40 ligand and CD69. These receptors have no identified antigens. Sequenced here: CD4+ T cells sorted from PBMCs after approximately 20-hour stimulation, sampled from a patient who received antiretroviral therapy. The receptors were sampled from an adult woman with HIV who was CMV-seropositive.

The chain has TRBV30 and TRBJ1-4; D unresolved. The V end lost 5 bases, the J end lost 6 bases, and 7 bases lay between the germline ends. Germline V lookup: CDR1 GTSNPN, CDR2 SVGIG (reference sequence). CDR3 length: 11 residues. CDR3 amino acids: CAWAPDEKLFF. CDR3 DNA: TGTGCCTGGGCCCCAGATGAAAAACTGTTTTTT.

The rearrangement uses TRBV10-3 and TRBJ1-6, with 9 bases lining up with TRBD1. V trimming: 0 bases; J trimming: 10 bases; junction bases outside the gene matches: 10. The CDR3 contains 17 residues. Germline V gene sequence: CDR1 ENHRY, CDR2 SYGVKD. The CDR3 bases are TGTGCCATCAGTGAGTCGCCCGGGACAGGGACTTCCTCACCCCTCCACTTT. It translates to CAISESPGTGTSSPLHF.

The chain recombines TRBV18 with TRBJ1-5; D remains unclear. The V end lost 3 bases, the J end lost 0 bases, and 12 bases lay between the germline ends. The germline V gene has CDR1 KGHSH and CDR2 LQKENI. The CDR3 runs 16 residues. CDR3 residues: CASSPEAENSNQPQHF. The DNA for the CDR3 is TGTGCCAGCTCACCGGAGGCAGAGAATAGCAATCAGCCCCAGCATTTT.

The rearrangement links TRBV6-5 to TRBJ1-1; no reliable D call. CDR1 is MNHEY, CDR2 SVGAGI, per germline. Trimming cost V 7 bases and J 0 bases, with 9 bases left between them. The CDR3 runs 13 residues. The chain's CDR3 is CASKEIMNTEAFF. The CDR3 DNA follows: TGTGCCAGCAAAGAGATAATGAACACTGAAGCTTTCTTT.

The rearrangement links TRBV6-5 to TRBJ1-4, with D perhaps matching TRBD1 (6 bases). In germline, CDR1 is MNHEY, CDR2 SVGAGI. The CDR3 is made up of 15 amino acids. V shed 7 bases and J shed 3 bases, with 15 bases lying between them. The CDR3, as DNA: TGTGCCAGCACGCTCACAGGGAGGGCTAATGAAAAACTGTTTTTT. Protein sequence: CASTLTGRANEKLFF.

This chain links TRBV28 with TRBJ1-1, with 11 bases fitting TRBD1. The trim removed 4 bases at V and 5 bases at J, leaving 9 bases unmatched. CDR3 length: 16 residues. Germline V lookup: CDR1 MDHEN, CDR2 SYDVKM. The CDR3 region is CASSSFGQGARTEAFF. CDR3 sequence (DNA): TGTGCCAGCAGTTCCTTCGGACAGGGGGCGAGAACTGAAGCTTTCTTT.

CDR3 amino acids: CARGDGTEAFF. DNA for the CDR3: TGCGCCAGAGGTGATGGCACTGAAGCTTTCTTT. V and J are TRBV23-1 and TRBJ1-1; no definite D call. TRBV23-1 is noted as an ORF with a role that remains uncertain. This CDR3 has 11 amino acids. Trimming pared 9 bases from V and 4 bases from J, leaving 9 bases between.

This chain joins TRBV5-6 and TRBJ1-5, with D maybe TRBD1 (5 bases). V lost 3 bases and J 6 bases, leaving 16 bases between the germline ends. The CDR3 runs 15 residues. Germline values: CDR1 SGHDT, CDR2 YYEEEE. CDR3 loop: CASSSLGGDGQPQHF. CDR3 coding DNA: TGTGCCAGCAGCTCCCTGGGAGGGGACGGTCAGCCCCAGCATTTT.

This chain uses TRBV3-1 (or the pseudogene TRBV3-2) with TRBJ1-3; D not certain. Germline V gene data show CDR1 as LGHDT and CDR2 as YNNKEL (reference sequence). The germline V and J ends were trimmed by 1 base and 7 bases, with 8 bases remaining between them. The CDR3 is 13 residues long. The CDR3 region has the DNA TGTGCCAGCAGCCAAGTAGCGGGGAACACCATATATTTT. Protein: CASSQVAGNTIYF.

This chain joins TRBV23-1 and TRBJ2-7; 7 positions match TRBD1. TRBV23-1 is assigned to the ORF class and has an uncertain function. V gave up 2 bases and J gave up 0 bases; unmatched junction bases: 10. The CDR3 sequence is 17 residues long. In DNA, the CDR3 is TGCGCCAGCAGTCAACCCGGCTTAACAGGGGCCTCCTACGAGCAGTACTTC. As protein: CASSQPGLTGASYEQYF.

A few counts support this clone. The chain employs TRBV2 and TRBJ2-7, with 10 nucleotides matching TRBD1. The V gene end was trimmed by 6 bases and the J gene end by 5 bases; junction bases not matched to a gene: 7. CDR3 length: 14 amino acids. Germline assignment: CDR1 SNHLY and CDR2 FYNNEI. CDR3 residues: CASREGQGYHEQYF. The CDR3 nucleotides are TGTGCCAGCAGGGAGGGACAGGGGTACCACGAGCAGTACTTC.

The chain is built from TRBV19 and TRBJ1-4, with 7 bases that match TRBD1. Trimming at V came to 5 bases and at J to 3 bases, leaving 12 bases not matched to a gene. Germline loops: CDR1 LNHDA, CDR2 SQIVND (reference sequence). The CDR3 is 17 amino acids. CDR3 sequence: CASSSDRDHAANEKLFF. The DNA of the CDR3 is TGTGCCAGTAGTTCTGACAGGGACCATGCGGCTAATGAAAAACTGTTTTTT.

The chain has TRBV7-2 and TRBJ1-4; D not certain. V dropped 5 bases and J dropped 0 bases, with 7 bases sitting between them. The CDR3 totals 14 residues. Germline CDR1 reads SGHTA; CDR2 reads FQGNSA. This CDR3 is CASSMAATNEKLFF. The DNA of the CDR3 is TGTGCCAGCAGCATGGCGGCAACTAATGAAAAACTGTTTTTT. The whole variable domain, remainder taken from reference TRBV7-2 and TRBJ1-4, is GAGVSQSPSNKVTEKGKDVELRCDPISGHTALYWYRQSLGQGLEFLIYFQGNSAPDKSGLPSDRFSAERTGGSVSTLTIQRTQQEDSAVYLCASSMAATNEKLFFGSGTQLSVL.

Worth noting for this clone: Different DNA sequences within this sample yield the same CDR3. The chain employs TRBV30 and TRBJ2-2; D remains unclear. Germline V gene sequence: CDR1 GTSNPN, CDR2 SVGIG (reference sequence). The CDR3 covers 13 residues. The V end lost 4 bases, the J end lost 0 bases, and 6 bases lay between the germline ends. This CDR3 is CAWTATNTGELFF. CDR3 nucleotide sequence: TGTGCCTGGACAGCGACGAACACCGGGGAGCTGTTTTTT.

The chain uses TRBV19 and TRBJ1-1; a weak D match, TRBD1 (6 bases). This CDR3 comprises 13 residues. Trimming cost V 6 bases and J 7 bases, with 15 bases left between them. The V gene's germline CDR1 is LNHDA and CDR2 SQIVND (reference sequence). The CDR3 region is CASSTNRDGEAFF. In DNA form, the CDR3 reads TGTGCCAGTAGCACCAACAGGGACGGTGAAGCTTTCTTT.